What follows are 5 T cell receptor beta chains derived from one specimen sequenced in a study of shared clonotypes between healthy human individuals (dated by TCRdb to 2019 to 2021). Libraries were built with the immunoSEQ multiplex PCR assay. TCRdb retrieved this table from immuneACCESS and kept in-frame rearrangements only. Not all clones are present; in checked studies, unresolved V genes account for under half, and no reason is known for the remainder. The sample table holds 2.3 million or so clones, of which more than 80% were seen once. Jointly, the top ten make up about 0.39% of the sample. The source material was naive CD4+ T cells from PBMCs. The cell subset or site label, read with the paper, signifies: CD45RA+ positively selected. The receptors here all came from a man between 18 and 29 years old in good health. Some clones in this sample may be carry-over from other donors' samples.

The chain combines TRBV9 with TRBJ2-1, with D maybe TRBD2 (5 bases). CDR3 length equals 16 residues. Germline assignment: CDR1 SGDLS and CDR2 YYNGEE. Trimming shortened V by 0 bases and J by 0 bases, and 10 bases separated the two germline ends. The CDR3: CASSVATDFSYNEQFF. DNA for the CDR3: TGTGCCAGCAGCGTAGCTACGGACTTCTCCTACAATGAGCAGTTCTTC.

The chain recombines TRBV7-3 with TRBJ2-3, with a tentative D call TRBD1 (6 bases). Germline CDR1 and CDR2: SGHTA and FQGTGA. The ends were cut back, 3 bases at V and 2 bases at J, with 12 bases in the middle. The CDR3 has 15 residues. The CDR3 DNA sequence: TGTGCCAGCAGCTTTCTCAGGGGTTACACAGATACGCAGTATTTT. Protein sequence: CASSFLRGYTDTQYF.

The chain combines TRBV14 with TRBJ2-7; D unresolved. CDR3 size: 13 residues. Germline V gives CDR1 SGHDN, CDR2 FVKESK. Trimming stripped 4 bases from V and 2 bases from J, with 9 bases between. This CDR3 reads CASSPHLTYEQYF. CDR3 bases: TGTGCCAGCAGCCCCCACCTTACCTACGAGCAGTACTTC.

DNA for the CDR3: TGTGCCACCAGCGGAAACACAGGGGATCATCAGCCCCAGCATTTT. As protein: CATSGNTGDHQPQHF. The chain is built from TRBV15 and TRBJ1-5; TRBD1 matches 7 bases. In germline, CDR1 is LNHNV, CDR2 YYDKDF (reference sequence). This CDR3 region has 15 residues. Germline trimming cut 5 bases from V and 5 bases from J; bases unmatched to any gene: 9.

This clone was found once. V usage is TRBV5-1 and J usage is TRBJ2-5; the D is unclear. This CDR3 contains 14 residues. Trimming stripped 4 bases from V and 0 bases from J, with 10 bases between. CDR1 is SGHRS, CDR2 YFSETQ, per germline. This chain's CDR3 is CASSQVANQETQYF. The CDR3 DNA sequence: TGCGCCAGCAGCCAGGTGGCCAACCAAGAGACCCAGTACTTC.